The TCR beta chain under discussion was sequenced for a study of T cells in localized non-small cell lung cancer. The study's findings and limits: Uninvolved adjacent lung had more T cell clonality than any other tissue, topping tumor. Among the top 100 tumor clones, a median about 59 appeared in adjacent lung. Since sequencing was restricted to only one region of the tumor, intratumor heterogeneity remains a possibility.

On this clone: Its antigen remains unidentified.

Trimming removed 7 bases from V and 3 bases from J, with 12 bases in between. The CDR3 contains 13 residues. CDR1 is LNHDA, CDR2 SQIVND, per germline (reference sequence). Sequencing used immunoSEQ multiplex PCR; TCRdb keeps in-frame clones, though not all of them. The sample yields tens of thousands of clones, 60% to 80% seen once. The receptor was isolated from a man between 35 and 75 years old with stage I squamous cell lung carcinoma. The chain carries TRBV19 and TRBJ1-1; no clear D. The sequences come from peripheral blood, collected before any cancer treatment. Here the CDR3 DNA reads TGTGCCAGTACCCCGGCGTGGGACACTGAAGCTTTCTTT. It encodes CASTPAWDTEAFF.